This entry features one T cell receptor beta chain sequence. The data belong to a study of blood T cell repertoires in COVID-19. Study overall: Samples of COVID-19 (acute and convalescent) were obtained from the United States, Italy and Spain.

In the authors' methods: Amplification of reference gene primers was used by the study to estimate nucleated cell counts. Clones were read by immunoSEQ multiplex PCR, and TCRdb kept only the in-frame ones, dropping some. V and J calls and clone size are as listed in that table; D and trimming were resolved from the DNA. The sample lists 100,000 to 150,000 clones, roughly 74% occurring once. Specimen: peripheral blood. This sequence was found in a man in his sixties with acute or convalescent COVID-19.

In DNA form, the CDR3 reads TGTGCCAGCAGCTTAGTAACAGGTCTCACTGAAGCTTTCTTT. It yields the protein CASSLVTGLTEAFF. The genes are TRBV7-9 and TRBJ1-1, with a weak D call TRBD1 (5 bases). This CDR3 region has 14 residues. The V and J ends lost 1 base and 4 bases respectively, with 10 bases between them. Per the germline V gene, CDR1 is SEHNR and CDR2 is FQNEAQ (reference sequence).